These 30 T cell receptor beta chains share one sample of origin, sequenced in a study of cytomegalovirus exposure and HLA in healthy donors. TCRdb's copy holds only in-frame clones and misses some; the assay was immunoSEQ multiplex PCR. This sample carries approximately 150,000 clones, around 86% of them seen once, and the ten largest clones take 7.5% to 9%. Input material: PBMCs. The receptors stem from a man between 18 and 29 years old in good health and CMV-seropositive.

The chain couples TRBV2 to TRBJ1-5, with D possibly matching TRBD1 (6 bases). CDR1 and CDR2 from the germline V gene are SNHLY and FYNNEI. This CDR3 spans 14 amino acids. Trimming took off 7 bases at V and 3 bases at J, with 13 bases between the two ends. In DNA form, the CDR3 reads TGTGCCAGCAAGCCGGACAGCAACAATCAGCCCCAGCATTTT. As protein: CASKPDSNNQPQHF.

The chain links TRBV7-2 to TRBJ1-3; D uncertain. V gave up 0 bases and J gave up 4 bases, with 10 bases separating them. CDR1 is SGHTA and CDR2 is FQGNSA in the germline V gene. The CDR3 contains 15 residues. CDR3 amino acids: CASSLALGTGNTIYF. The DNA for the CDR3 is TGTGCCAGCAGCTTAGCGCTGGGCACCGGAAACACCATATATTTT.

This chain links TRBV6-5 with TRBJ1-2; 11 nucleotides align to TRBD1. Germline values: CDR1 MNHEY, CDR2 SVGAGI. The V and J ends lost 5 bases and 4 bases, in that order; junction bases with no gene match: 6. There are 15 residues in the CDR3. CDR3 sequence reads: CASSKSGTGGYGYTF. The CDR3 DNA sequence: TGTGCCAGCAGTAAATCCGGGACAGGGGGCTATGGCTACACCTTC.

The chain carries TRBV5-1 and TRBJ2-7, with 9 bases lining up with TRBD1. The J segment lost 6 bases and the V segment lost 0 bases, leaving 4 bases of the junction unmatched. The CDR3 sequence is 14 residues long. Germline loops: CDR1 SGHRS, CDR2 YFSETQ. CDR3 amino acids: CASSLDRGRAEQYF. CDR3 DNA sequence: TGCGCCAGCAGCTTGGACAGGGGGCGAGCCGAGCAGTACTTC.

This clone has a single count. The V call is TRBV9, the J call TRBJ1-3; 11 bases agree with TRBD1. With V trimmed by 4 bases and J by 5 bases, 8 bases remained unmatched. This CDR3 has 16 residues. CDR1 and CDR2 (germline): SGDLS, YYNGEE. The CDR3 region is CASSYSRDRGRNTIYF. The CDR3 bases are TGTGCCAGCAGCTACTCCCGGGACAGGGGGAGAAACACCATATATTTT.

The rearrangement links TRBV10-3 to TRBJ2-5; D possibly corresponds to TRBD1 (6 bases). CDR1 is ENHRY, CDR2 SYGVKD, per germline. V lost 2 bases and J lost 2, with 15 bases in between. The CDR3 has 16 residues. CDR3 DNA sequence: TGTGCCATCAGTGAGGGAACCCAGGGGAAACAAGAGACCCAGTACTTC. Translating it yields CAISEGTQGKQETQYF.

The rearrangement joins TRBV21-1 to TRBJ2-7; TRBD2, the table's D call, was not compared with the DNA. TRBV21-1 is a pseudogene segment. CDR3 length: 13 residues. The CDR3: CASIRDFRGEQYF. The CDR3 DNA reads TGTGCCAGCATCCGGGACTTCCGGGGGGAGCAGTACTTC.

V and J are TRBV14 and TRBJ2-1; no reliable D call. The V end was cut by 8 bases, the J end by 4 bases, with 12 bases between. CDR3 length equals 13 residues. Germline CDR1 is SGHDN and CDR2 is FVKESK. CDR3 loop: CASCRDNYNEQFF. Written as DNA, the CDR3 is TGTGCCAGCTGCCGAGACAATTACAATGAGCAGTTCTTC.

The chain couples TRBV5-1 to TRBJ2-3; D unclear. Germline CDR1 reads SGHRS; CDR2 reads YFSETQ. Trimming removed 2 bases from V and 6 bases from J, with 10 bases in between. CDR3 length equals 13 residues. The CDR3 sequence: CASSLRGADTQYF. Here the CDR3 DNA reads TGCGCCAGCAGCTTACGAGGAGCGGATACGCAGTATTTT.

V and J are TRBV5-1 and TRBJ1-5; TRBD1 agrees at 9 bases. CDR1 and CDR2 from the germline V gene are SGHRS and YFSETQ. The CDR3 has 15 residues. V lost 4 bases and J lost 6; bases outside the gene matches: 8. CDR3 amino acids: CASSRTGVLGQPQHF. The CDR3 nucleotides read TGCGCCAGCAGCAGGACAGGGGTGCTTGGTCAGCCCCAGCATTTT. Filled out from reference TRBV5-1 and TRBJ1-5, the complete variable domain reads KAGVTQTPRYLIKTRGQQVTLSCSPISGHRSVSWYQQTPGQGLQFLFEYFSETQRNKGNFPGRFSGRQFSNSRSEMNVSTLELGDSALYLCASSRTGVLGQPQHFGDGTRLSIL.

The rearrangement joins TRBV7-9 to TRBJ2-7, with D perhaps TRBD2 (6 bases). This CDR3 comprises 15 residues. Looked up from germline, CDR1 is SEHNR and CDR2 is FQNEAQ (reference sequence). Trimming took off 4 bases at V and 2 bases at J, with 15 bases between the two ends. Written as DNA, the CDR3 is TGTGCCAGCAGCTCTCCCGGGACTGATACCTACGAGCAGTACTTC. The encoded protein is CASSSPGTDTYEQYF.

V gene TRBV7-9 combines with J gene TRBJ2-5; TRBD2 matches at 7 bases. The germline gives CDR1 SEHNR, CDR2 FQNEAQ (reference sequence). V was clipped by 9 bases and J by 2 bases; unmatched bases: 3. The CDR3 covers 12 residues. The CDR3 reads CASGLVQETQYF. The CDR3 DNA follows: TGTGCCAGTGGACTAGTTCAAGAGACCCAGTACTTC. Using reference TRBV7-9 and TRBJ2-5 for the parts outside the CDR3, the full variable domain is DTGVSQNPRHKITKRGQNVTFRCDPISEHNRLYWYRQTLGQGPEFLTYFQNEAQLEKSRLLSDRFSAERPKGSFSTLEIQRTEQGDSAMYLCASGLVQETQYFGPGTRLLVL.

J is TRBJ1-3 and V is TRBV10-3, with D tentatively TRBD1 (5 bases). V lost 3 bases to trimming and J lost 3 bases, with 18 bases between them. CDR1 and CDR2 from the germline V gene are ENHRY and SYGVKD. This CDR3 region has 17 residues. CDR3 sequence reads: CAISDASLGVRGNTIYF. In nucleotides, the CDR3 is TGTGCCATCAGTGATGCCAGTTTAGGGGTTCGTGGAAACACCATATATTTT.

The chain couples TRBV11-2 to TRBJ2-1; D possibly corresponds to TRBD2 (5 bases). V lost 5 bases and J lost 2, with 16 bases in between. In germline, CDR1 is SGHAT, CDR2 FQNNGV. The CDR3 consists of 16 residues. The CDR3 nucleotides are TGTGCCAGCAGCCCTCAGCGGCCTGGGACCTACAATGAGCAGTTCTTC. Protein: CASSPQRPGTYNEQFF.

The rearrangement uses TRBV19 and TRBJ2-5; D is possibly TRBD1 (5 bases). Germline V CDR1 and CDR2: LNHDA, SQIVND (reference sequence). The CDR3 is 14 amino acids. The V end lost 2 bases, the J end lost 1 base, and 8 bases lay between the germline ends. In DNA, the CDR3 is TGTGCCAGTAGTATACAGGGATCCCAAGAGACCCAGTACTTC. Its protein product is CASSIQGSQETQYF.

Here the CDR3 reads CASSLIGQGNGYTF. CDR3 in DNA: TGTGCCAGCAGTTTAATAGGCCAGGGGAATGGCTACACCTTC. The chain combines TRBV28 with TRBJ1-2; D is possibly TRBD1 (6 bases). The CDR3 runs to 14 residues. Germline V gives CDR1 MDHEN, CDR2 SYDVKM. V lost 2 bases, J lost 6 bases, and 13 bases lay in between.

The rearrangement links TRBV7-8 to TRBJ2-5; TRBD2 matches at 8 bases. The CDR3 spans 17 residues. Unmatched junction bases numbered 7, after V lost 1 base and J lost 0 bases. CDR1 is SGHVS and CDR2 is FQNEAQ in the germline V gene. CDR3 residues: CASSLDRGGPYQETQYF. The CDR3 nucleotides read TGTGCCAGCAGCTTAGATCGGGGGGGTCCGTACCAAGAGACCCAGTACTTC.

This rearrangement joins TRBV14 to TRBJ2-2; D is unclear. Germline V gene sequence: CDR1 SGHDN, CDR2 FVKESK. There are 13 residues in the CDR3. V was cut by 4 bases and J by 1 base, with 4 bases left in between. The chain's CDR3 is CASSPKNTGELFF. DNA for the CDR3: TGTGCCAGCAGCCCTAAGAACACCGGGGAGCTGTTTTTT.

V is TRBV18 and J is TRBJ1-2, with a weak D call TRBD1 (5 bases). From germline, CDR1 is KGHSH and CDR2 LQKENI. This CDR3 has 15 residues. V lost 2 bases and J 6 bases, leaving 16 bases between the germline ends. DNA of the CDR3: TGTGCCAGCTCACCATGGGAGGGGTTGAAGGATGGCTACACCTTC. It codes for CASSPWEGLKDGYTF. Combining the CDR3 with reference TRBV18 and TRBJ1-2 gives the whole variable domain NAGVMQNPRHLVRRRGQEARLRCSPMKGHSHVYWYRQLPEEGLKFMVYLQKENIIDESGMPKERFSAEFPKEGPSILRIQQVVRGDSAAYFCASSPWEGLKDGYTFGSGTRLTVV.

The rearrangement links TRBV5-4 to TRBJ2-7; D is perhaps TRBD1 (6 bases). The V and J ends lost 4 bases and 4 bases respectively, with 21 bases between them. Germline values: CDR1 SGHNT, CDR2 YYREEE (reference sequence). This CDR3 contains 16 residues. CDR3 in amino acids: CASSKLPGQHPYEQYF. CDR3 coding DNA: TGTGCCAGCAGCAAACTCCCCGGACAGCACCCTTACGAGCAGTACTTC. Combining the CDR3 with reference TRBV5-4 and TRBJ2-7 gives the whole variable domain ETGVTQSPTHLIKTRGQQVTLRCSSQSGHNTVSWYQQALGQGPQFIFQYYREEENGRGNFPPRFSGLQFPNYSSELNVNALELDDSALYLCASSKLPGQHPYEQYFGPGTRLTVT.

This chain connects TRBV6-5 to TRBJ2-3; perhaps TRBD1 as D (6 bases). In germline, CDR1 is MNHEY, CDR2 SVGAGI. Deletions cut 6 bases from V and 6 bases from J, with 13 bases between. The CDR3 runs 13 residues. CDR3 bases: TGTGCCAGCAGGTCCACAGGGTTCGATACGCAGTATTTT. Translated, it gives CASRSTGFDTQYF.

This sequence joins TRBV19 and TRBJ2-7; 7 bases are a match to TRBD2. The V segment lost 6 bases and the J segment 2 bases; nucleotides outside the gene matches: 7. The CDR3 runs to 14 residues. The V gene's germline CDR1 is LNHDA and CDR2 SQIVND (reference sequence). The CDR3 region has the DNA TGTGCCAGTAGCCCTTCCGGGGGGACCTACGAGCAGTACTTC. Translating gives CASSPSGGTYEQYF.

This chain's CDR3 is CASCERTEAFF. Here the CDR3 DNA reads TGTGCCAGTTGCGAGCGGACTGAAGCTTTCTTT. The gene calls are TRBV18 and TRBJ1-1; D is uncertain. Trimming removed 9 bases at V and 5 bases at J, with 10 bases between. Looked up from germline, CDR1 is KGHSH and CDR2 is LQKENI. The CDR3 covers 11 residues.

There are a few counts of this clone. The chain has TRBV5-1 and TRBJ1-4, with 9 positions matching TRBD1. Germline trimming cut 8 bases from V and 10 bases from J; bases unmatched to any gene: 12. Per germline, CDR1 SGHRS and CDR2 YFSETQ. CDR3 length: 14 amino acids. The CDR3 DNA follows: TGCGCCAGTAGACAGGGGGGGAGCCCGACAAAACTGTTTTTT. This encodes CASRQGGSPTKLFF.

The CDR3: CASREASTSGEDTQYF. The CDR3 DNA reads TGTGCCAGCAGGGAGGCTTCGACTAGCGGGGAAGATACGCAGTATTTT. The rearrangement links TRBV2 to TRBJ2-3; 11 nucleotides line up with TRBD2. V trimming: 6 bases; J trimming: 5 bases; junction bases outside the gene matches: 10. Germline loops: CDR1 SNHLY, CDR2 FYNNEI. The CDR3 is made up of 16 amino acids. Full variable domain (missing parts from reference TRBV2 and TRBJ2-3): EPEVTQTPSHQVTQMGQEVILRCVPISNHLYFYWYRQILGQKVEFLVSFYNNEISEKSEIFDDQFSVERPDGSNFTLKIRSTKLEDSAMYFCASREASTSGEDTQYFGPGTRLTVL.

This clone was detected only a few times. V gene TRBV4-1 combines with J gene TRBJ2-1, with D possibly TRBD2 on 5 matching bases. The V and J ends lost 4 bases and 6 bases respectively, with 13 bases between them. CDR1 is MGHRA and CDR2 is YSYEKL in the germline V gene. The CDR3 has 14 residues. CDR3 amino acids: CASSRPRRPNEQFF. The DNA of the CDR3 is TGCGCCAGCAGCCGCCCTCGGAGGCCCAATGAGCAGTTCTTC.

The J gene is TRBJ2-7, the V gene TRBV7-9; 7 bases are a match to TRBD1. Germline CDR1 is SEHNR and CDR2 is FQNEAQ (reference sequence). The CDR3 has 16 amino acids. Trimming cost V 2 bases and J 4 bases; bases outside gene matches: 11. The CDR3 region has the DNA TGTGCCAGCAGCTTACCCTTCAGGACAGGAAAGTACGAGCAGTACTTC. Residues: CASSLPFRTGKYEQYF. Based on the CDR3 plus reference TRBV7-9 and TRBJ2-7, the full variable domain is DTGVSQNPRHKITKRGQNVTFRCDPISEHNRLYWYRQTLGQGPEFLTYFQNEAQLEKSRLLSDRFSAERPKGSFSTLEIQRTEQGDSAMYLCASSLPFRTGKYEQYFGPGTRLTVT.

J is TRBJ2-7 and V is TRBV6-5, with TRBD2 matching over 9 bases. V trimming: 2 bases; J trimming: 2 bases; junction bases outside the gene matches: 1. Germline V gene lookup returns CDR1 MNHEY and CDR2 SVGAGI. There are 14 residues in the CDR3. CDR3 coding DNA: TGTGCCAGCAGTTACGGCGGGGGGGCCTACGAGCAGTACTTC. Translated: CASSYGGGAYEQYF.

This chain uses TRBV4-2 with TRBJ2-7; TRBD1 matches 9 bases. The CDR3 sequence is 16 residues long. From germline, CDR1 is LGHNA and CDR2 YNFKEQ. J lost 2 bases, V lost 1 base, and 6 bases had no gene match. CDR3 residues: CASSQVTGQGTYEQYF. The CDR3 DNA sequence: TGTGCCAGCAGCCAAGTCACCGGACAGGGGACCTACGAGCAGTACTTC.

The chain links TRBV9 to TRBJ2-3, with 9 bases that match TRBD2. After removal of 2 bases from V and 2 bases from J, the junction contained 3 bases not matched to a gene. In germline, CDR1 is SGDLS, CDR2 YYNGEE. The CDR3 has 15 residues. The CDR3 nucleotides are TGTGCCAGCAGCGTCCTAGCGGGATTCACAGATACGCAGTATTTT. Amino acid sequence: CASSVLAGFTDTQYF.